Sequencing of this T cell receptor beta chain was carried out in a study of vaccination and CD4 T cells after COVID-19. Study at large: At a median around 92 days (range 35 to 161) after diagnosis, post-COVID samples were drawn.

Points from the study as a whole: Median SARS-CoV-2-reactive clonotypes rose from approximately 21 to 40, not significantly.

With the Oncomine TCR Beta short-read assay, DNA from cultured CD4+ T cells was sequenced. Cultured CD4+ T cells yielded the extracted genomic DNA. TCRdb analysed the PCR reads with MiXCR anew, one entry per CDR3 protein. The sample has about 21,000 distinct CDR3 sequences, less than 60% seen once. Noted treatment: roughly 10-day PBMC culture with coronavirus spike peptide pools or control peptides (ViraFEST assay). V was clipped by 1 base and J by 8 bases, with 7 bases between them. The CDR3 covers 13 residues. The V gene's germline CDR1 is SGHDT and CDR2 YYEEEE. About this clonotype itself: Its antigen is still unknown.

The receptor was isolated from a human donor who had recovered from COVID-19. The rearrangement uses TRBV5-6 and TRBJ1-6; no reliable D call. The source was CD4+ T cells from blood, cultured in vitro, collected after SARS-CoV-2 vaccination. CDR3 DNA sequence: TGTGCCAGCAGCTTGCAATCTGATTCACCCCTCCACTTT. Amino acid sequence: CASSLQSDSPLHF. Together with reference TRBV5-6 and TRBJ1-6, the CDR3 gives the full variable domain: DAGVTQSPTHLIKTRGQQVTLRCSPKSGHDTVSWYQQALGQGPQFIFQYYEEEERQRGNFPDRFSGHQFPNYSSELNVNALLLGDSALYLCASSLQSDSPLHFGNGTRLTVT.